One sample yielded the 20 T cell receptor beta chains listed below, sequenced in a study of OX40 agonist ivuxolimab in advanced cancers. The assay was immunoSEQ multiplex PCR, and TCRdb's table has in-frame clones only and misses some. Of nearly 110,000 clones in the sample, roughly nine tenths were seen once. Specimen: CD4+ or CD8+ T cells sorted from blood, collected in a trial of the OX40 agonist ivuxolimab. These receptors were obtained from an adult with an advanced solid tumor such as melanoma, head and neck, liver or kidney cancer.

The rearrangement joins TRBV6-5 to TRBJ1-3; D is unclear. The CDR3 is 14 residues long. The germline V gene has CDR1 MNHEY and CDR2 SVGAGI. The V and J ends lost 6 bases and 0 bases respectively, with 9 bases between them. For the CDR3, the DNA is TGTGCCAGCAGCTCCCCCGGCTCTGGAAACACCATATATTTT. Translation gives CASSSPGSGNTIYF.

The chain is built from TRBV12-1 and TRBJ2-7; the D call in the table, TRBD1, was not verified against the DNA. TRBV12-1 is reported as a pseudogene. CDR3 length equals 15 residues. The CDR3 nucleotides read TGTGCCAGCAGCTTCCACAGGGGGTCCCCCTACGAGCAGTACTTC. Amino acids: CASSFHRGSPYEQYF.

This chain joins TRBV6-5 and TRBJ2-1; 7 bases fit TRBD1. Germline assignment: CDR1 MNHEY and CDR2 SVGAGI. V lost 6 bases and J lost 10; bases outside the gene matches: 15. This CDR3 is 15 amino acids long. CDR3 sequence reads: CASRLLRGNVKEQFF. The CDR3 DNA reads as TGTGCCAGCAGACTCCTCAGGGGGAACGTTAAGGAGCAGTTCTTC.

This chain connects TRBV10-2 to TRBJ2-2; TRBD1 matches 10 bases. Trimming at V came to 6 bases and at J to 4 bases, leaving 2 bases not matched to a gene. The length of the CDR3 is 14 residues. The germline gives CDR1 WSHSY, CDR2 SAAADI. The DNA for the CDR3 is TGCGCCAGCAGGGGACAGGGGTTCACCGGGGAGCTGTTTTTT. Protein sequence: CASRGQGFTGELFF.

The chain employs TRBV1 and TRBJ1-5; the table's D call, TRBD1, was not checked against the DNA. TRBV1 has pseudogene status. CDR3 size: 21 residues. This chain's CDR3 is CTSSQDGYSTGTPIPDQPQHF. The CDR3 DNA reads TGCACCAGCAGCCAGGACGGGTATTCCACCGGGACACCGATACCTGATCAGCCCCAGCATTTT.

This clone appeared a single time. The chain joins TRBV5-1 to TRBJ2-1; D not resolved. CDR1 and CDR2 from the germline V gene are SGHRS and YFSETQ. V lost 4 bases to trimming and J lost 4 bases, with 3 bases between them. CDR3 length: 11 residues. This CDR3 reads CASSLYNEQFF. CDR3 sequence (DNA): TGCGCCAGCAGCCTTTACAATGAGCAGTTCTTC.

To note about this clone: The sample carries other DNA sequences with the same CDR3. This chain links TRBV11-2 with TRBJ2-5; D perhaps matches TRBD1 (6 bases). The germline V and J ends were trimmed by 1 base and 4 bases, with 7 bases remaining between them. The CDR3 is 13 amino acids. Germline CDR1 reads SGHAT; CDR2 reads FQNNGV. Here the CDR3 reads CASSLGRGETQYF. The CDR3 nucleotides are TGTGCCAGCAGCTTAGGCAGGGGAGAGACCCAGTACTTC.

The gene calls are TRBV5-1 and TRBJ2-3; TRBD1 matches at 7 bases. The CDR3 runs to 15 residues. Germline V gene lookup returns CDR1 SGHRS and CDR2 YFSETQ. With V trimmed by 1 base and J by 3 bases, 5 bases remained unmatched. CDR3 coding DNA: TGCGCCAGCAGCTTGACCGGACAGGAGACAGATACGCAGTATTTT. Its translation is CASSLTGQETDTQYF. Using reference TRBV5-1 and TRBJ2-3 for the parts outside the CDR3, the full variable domain is KAGVTQTPRYLIKTRGQQVTLSCSPISGHRSVSWYQQTPGQGLQFLFEYFSETQRNKGNFPGRFSGRQFSNSRSEMNVSTLELGDSALYLCASSLTGQETDTQYFGPGTRLTVL.

This clone occurred once. J is TRBJ2-7 and V is TRBV7-2; weak D call: TRBD1 (6 bases). The CDR3 runs to 13 residues. Germline V gene data show CDR1 as SGHTA and CDR2 as FQGNSA. The V end lost 4 bases, the J end lost 5 bases, and 12 bases lay between the germline ends. In DNA, the CDR3 is TGTGCCAGCAGCTACCCCAGGGGCAACGAGCAGTACTTC. Its translation: CASSYPRGNEQYF.

The CDR3 sequence is CASRPGTGAEQYF. CDR3 coding DNA: TGTGCCAGTAGACCCGGGACAGGGGCCGAGCAGTACTTC. The chain links TRBV19 to TRBJ2-5, with 10 bases lining up with TRBD1. The DNA end is a closer match to TRBJ2-7, so the J assignment may be wrong. The CDR3 runs 13 residues. Germline V CDR1 and CDR2: LNHDA, SQIVND (reference sequence).

The chain carries TRBV19 and TRBJ1-4; D ambiguous. Germline-derived CDR1 and CDR2 are LNHDA and SQIVND (reference sequence). V lost 3 bases and J 4 bases, leaving 12 bases between the germline ends. The CDR3 totals 15 residues. CDR3 amino acids: CASSINVGNNEKLFF. The CDR3 DNA reads TGTGCCAGTAGTATTAATGTCGGCAATAATGAAAAACTGTTTTTT.

This chain joins TRBV11-1 and TRBJ2-2, with 7 bases that match TRBD2. CDR3 length equals 16 residues. Germline V gene sequence: CDR1 SGHAT, CDR2 FQDESV (reference sequence). After removal of 1 base from V and 2 bases from J, the junction contained 4 bases not matched to a gene. The CDR3 region is CASSLGLAENTGELFF. The CDR3 DNA reads as TGTGCCAGCAGCTTAGGCCTAGCGGAAAACACCGGGGAGCTGTTTTTT.

This rearrangement joins TRBV28 to TRBJ2-5; the D call may be TRBD1 or TRBD2 (5 bases each). With 6 bases removed from V and 1 base from J, the gap between germline ends came to 15 bases. The CDR3 spans 15 residues. Germline loops: CDR1 MDHEN, CDR2 SYDVKM. The CDR3 DNA is TGTGCCAGCAGCGCCCCGGGACCCATCCAAGAGACCCAGTACTTC. This translates into CASSAPGPIQETQYF.

CDR3 loop: CASRTGTEGTDTQYF. CDR3 in DNA: TGTGCCAGCAGAACCGGGACCGAAGGAACAGATACGCAGTATTTT. The chain is built from TRBV2 and TRBJ2-3; D is tentatively TRBD1 or TRBD2 (5 bases each). V lost 6 bases to trimming and J lost 3 bases, with 16 bases between them. CDR1 is SNHLY and CDR2 is FYNNEI in the germline V gene. The CDR3 is 15 amino acids.

The CDR3: CASSVATGPDNSPLHF. The CDR3 DNA sequence: TGTGCCAGCAGTGTAGCAACAGGGCCGGATAATTCACCCCTCCACTTT. The gene calls are TRBV2 and TRBJ1-6, with a weak D call TRBD1 (6 bases). The CDR3 has 16 amino acids. V was trimmed by 4 bases and J by 5 bases, leaving 15 bases between them. Germline CDR1 is SNHLY and CDR2 is FYNNEI.

In this sample, this clone turned up once. CDR3 DNA: TGTGCCAGCAGTTTTAGTGCGCCGGGACTATGGTACATTCAGTACTTC. As protein: CASSFSAPGLWYIQYF. The genes are TRBV28 and TRBJ2-4; 7 bases agree with TRBD2. Unmatched junction bases numbered 13, after V lost 3 bases and J lost 8 bases. Germline V CDR1 and CDR2: MDHEN, SYDVKM. This CDR3 comprises 16 residues.

The gene calls are TRBV10-1 and TRBJ2-7, with a possible D match to TRBD1 (5 bases). V was clipped by 2 bases and J by 5 bases, with 19 bases between them. Germline lookup yields CDR1 WNHNN and CDR2 SYGVQD (reference sequence). This CDR3 comprises 16 residues. Here the CDR3 DNA reads TGCGCCAGCAGTGAGATTGGGTGGCAGGGCTTCAACGAGCAGTACTTC. Translating gives CASSEIGWQGFNEQYF.

The V gene is TRBV25-1, the J gene TRBJ1-1; a weak D match, TRBD1 (5 bases). Deletions cut 6 bases from V and 1 base from J, with 9 bases between. CDR1 is MGHDK, CDR2 SYGVNS, per germline. The CDR3 consists of 13 residues. In DNA form, the CDR3 reads TGTGCCAGCAGGGGGGGTGGGAACACTGAAGCTTTCTTT. Residues: CASRGGGNTEAFF.

Of note for this clone: The junction shows a germline mismatch at one end, possibly a read error. V usage is TRBV15 and J usage is TRBJ2-3; either TRBD1 or TRBD2 may supply D (5 bases each). The length of the CDR3 is 12 residues. Germline V gene sequence: CDR1 LNHNV, CDR2 YYDKDF (reference sequence). The CDR3 DNA follows: TGTGCCACCAGCAGAGACCAGGGTCTAGCCCGGTGG. This codes for CATSRDQGLARW.

The CDR3 DNA follows: TGTGCCAGCAGTGAAGTGCGGACAGGTGGTAGGACCTACGAGCAGTACTTC. Its protein is CASSEVRTGGRTYEQYF. The chain joins TRBV6-1 to TRBJ2-7, with 7 bases that match TRBD1. The CDR3 has 17 residues. Germline lookup yields CDR1 MNHNS and CDR2 SASEGT. The ends lost 1 base at V and 2 bases at J; junction bases unmatched: 11.